The source of this T cell receptor (beta chain) is a study of identical twins. Study conclusions and caveats: Conclusions leaned on cross-sectional statistical analysis and did not track the same donors over time. There were fewer insertions in abundant cord blood beta clonotypes, but memory repertoires showed no such pattern.

Comments on this clonotype: Its antigen is undetermined.

V was trimmed by 7 bases and J by 7 bases, leaving 22 bases between them. This CDR3 contains 15 residues. A single record per CDR3 protein comes from TCRdb applying MiXCR to the 5' RACE reads. Seen here are hundreds of thousands of distinct CDR3 sequences, 8% to 9% observed once, and the top ten hold around 2.1%. The sample also formed part of further work on yellow fever vaccine responses in identical twins.

Sample: memory (CD45RO+) T cells sorted from blood. The clonotype originates from a woman under 30 in good health. The J gene is TRBJ2-5, the V gene TRBV12-3 or TRBV12-4; D possibly corresponds to TRBD2 (6 bases). The CDR3 loop is CASTSKRDSWGTQYF. CDR3 DNA sequence: TGTGCCAGCACCTCCAAAAGGGACTCCTGGGGGACCCAGTACTTC.